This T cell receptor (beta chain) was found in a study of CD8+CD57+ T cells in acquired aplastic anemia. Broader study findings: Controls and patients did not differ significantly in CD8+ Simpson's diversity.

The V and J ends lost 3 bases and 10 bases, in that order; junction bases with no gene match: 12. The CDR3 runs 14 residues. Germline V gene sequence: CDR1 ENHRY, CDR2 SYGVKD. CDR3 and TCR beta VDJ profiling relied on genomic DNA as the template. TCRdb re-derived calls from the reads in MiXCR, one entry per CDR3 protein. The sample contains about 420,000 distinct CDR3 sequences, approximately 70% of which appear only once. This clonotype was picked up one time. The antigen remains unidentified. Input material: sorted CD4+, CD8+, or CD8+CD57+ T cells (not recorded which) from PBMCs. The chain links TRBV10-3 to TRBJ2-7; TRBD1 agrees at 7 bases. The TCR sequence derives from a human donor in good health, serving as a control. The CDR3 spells CAISDAGTEDTQYF. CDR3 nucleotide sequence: TGTGCCATCAGTGATGCCGGGACAGAAGACACCCAGTACTTC.